This T cell receptor beta chain was captured in a study of control samples from healthy donors and cancer patients. CDR3 size: 13 residues. The germline V gene encodes CDR1 GTSNPN and CDR2 SVGIG (reference sequence). With 6 bases clipped from V and 9 bases from J, the junction kept 6 bases outside the gene matches. Profiling relied on immunoSEQ multiplex PCR, and the TCRdb table lists in-frame clones only, not all of them. The sample has 130,000 or so clones, less than 95% seen once; the top ten hold 5.5% to 9%. This clone was counted only a few times. Input material: blood. The TCR comes from a man aged 18 to 29 in good health. The chain recombines TRBV30 with TRBJ1-6; TRBD1 matches at 9 bases. The CDR3 bases are TGTGCCTGTTCCGGGACAGGGATTTCACCCCTCCACTTT. Translating it yields CACSGTGISPLHF.